The rows below give T cell receptor beta chains drawn from one sample of a study of blood T cell repertoires in COVID-19. The data were produced by immunoSEQ multiplex PCR, yet TCRdb's version contains in-frame clones alone and is incomplete. The sample consists of some 120,000 clones, about four fifths of them appearing once. The sample was peripheral blood. The receptors here all came from a human donor in a cohort sampled during active COVID-19. The CDR3 runs from the conserved cysteine through the conserved F or W. The order of the fields is D gene, clone size, J gene, V gene, CDR3 DNA, CDR3 protein. A D gene is named only where the DNA matches it firmly. The listing skips clone size in some rows; elsewhere it reads once, few, many or a size class.

D gene: TRBD1
clone size: -
J gene: TRBJ1-1
V gene: TRBV5-6
CDR3 DNA: TGTGCCAGCAGCCCTGGCCAGGGGGATTTTCACACTGAAGCTTTCTTT
CDR3 protein: CASSPGQGDFHTEAFF

D gene: -
clone size: -
J gene: TRBJ1-2
V gene: TRBV11-3
CDR3 DNA: TGTGCCAGCAGCTTACAGGGTTCTTCCGTATATGGCTACACCTTC
CDR3 protein: CASSLQGSSVYGYTF

D gene: -
clone size: few
J gene: TRBJ2-3
V gene: TRBV6-4
CDR3 DNA: TGTGCCAGCAGTGACCATAGACTAAGAAGTCCGGCCACAGATACGCAGTATTTT
CDR3 protein: CASSDHRLRSPATDTQYF

D gene: -
clone size: -
J gene: TRBJ1-2
V gene: TRBV29-1
CDR3 DNA: TGCAGCGTTGAAGATCGACAAAACCGACCGTACTATGGCTACACCTTC
CDR3 protein: CSVEDRQNRPYYGYTF

D gene: -
clone size: -
J gene: TRBJ2-1
V gene: TRBV7-2
CDR3 DNA: TGTGCCAGCAGCTTACAAAACAATGAGCAGTTCTTC
CDR3 protein: CASSLQNNEQFF

D gene: TRBD1
clone size: -
J gene: TRBJ1-1
V gene: TRBV18
CDR3 DNA: TGTGCCAGCTCACGGGACAGGGGGCGCGGCACTGAAGCTTTCTTT
CDR3 protein: CASSRDRGRGTEAFF

D gene: -
clone size: -
J gene: TRBJ2-7
V gene: TRBV28
CDR3 DNA: TGTGCCAGCAGTTTCTTGCGTAACGAGCAGTACTTC
CDR3 protein: CASSFLRNEQYF

D gene: -
clone size: -
J gene: TRBJ2-3
V gene: TRBV10-3
CDR3 DNA: TGTGCCATCAGTGAATCTATTTACCCGGGGCGGAGGGACCGTTCAGATACGCAGTATTTT
CDR3 protein: CAISESIYPGRRDRSDTQYF

D gene: -
clone size: -
J gene: TRBJ1-4
V gene: TRBV21-1
CDR3 DNA: TGTGCCAGCAGCAAAGGGCAGGGGGCGAGTATACGGGAAAAACTGTTTTTT
CDR3 protein: CASSKGQGASIREKLFF

D gene: -
clone size: -
J gene: TRBJ2-4
V gene: TRBV28
CDR3 DNA: TGTGCCAGCAGTTCCCCGATGTTGGAGGCCAAAAACATTCAGTACTTC
CDR3 protein: CASSSPMLEAKNIQYF

D gene: TRBD1
clone size: -
J gene: TRBJ1-2
V gene: TRBV12-3/TRBV12-4
CDR3 DNA: TGTGCCAGCACCTGGGACAGGAGCCAGACCTTC
CDR3 protein: CASTWDRSQTF

D gene: -
clone size: -
J gene: TRBJ1-2
V gene: TRBV4-1
CDR3 DNA: TGCGCCAGCAGCTACGCCCAGGGGAACTATGGCTACACCTTC
CDR3 protein: CASSYAQGNYGYTF

D gene: -
clone size: -
J gene: TRBJ1-4
V gene: TRBV6-6
CDR3 DNA: TGTGCCAGCACCAATACAGGTGGTAATGAAAAACTGTTTTTT
CDR3 protein: CASTNTGGNEKLFF

D gene: -
clone size: -
J gene: TRBJ2-5
V gene: TRBV6-5
CDR3 DNA: TGTGCCAGCAGTTACTCGTTGAGTTTCATCACGGAGACCCAGTACTTC
CDR3 protein: CASSYSLSFITETQYF